This T cell receptor (beta chain) was found in a study of T cell responses to AZD1222 COVID-19 vaccine. Profiled with immunoSEQ multiplex PCR; TCRdb holds only in-frame clones, not every one. Among tens of thousands of clones listed, roughly 93% were seen once. CDR1 and CDR2 (germline): LGHNA, YSLEER. The CDR3 totals 14 residues. With 5 bases removed from V and 4 bases from J, the gap between germline ends came to 14 bases. The TCR was taken from an adult in good health. The sequencing here drew on peripheral blood, taken on day 0 of AZD1222 vaccination. V and J are TRBV4-3 and TRBJ1-2, with a tentative D call TRBD1 (5 bases). The CDR3 loop reads CASSSMQGLYGYTF. The CDR3 DNA is TGCGCCAGCAGCTCGATGCAGGGCCTCTATGGCTACACCTTC.